The entry below gives a single T cell receptor beta chain sequence along with its context. This sample was included in a study of blood T cells in healthy people across ages. CDR3 length equals 13 residues. Trimming cost V 4 bases and J 6 bases; bases outside gene matches: 4. The second PCR ran roughly 6 to 11 cycles with a sample-barcoded 5' primer and J-beta primers. MiXCR, applied by TCRdb to the 5' RACE reads, yields one record per CDR3 protein. Of approximately 830,000 distinct CDR3 sequences in the sample, around 68% were seen once. Sequenced: blood. The receptor comes from a man aged 25 to 40 in good health. This rearrangement joins TRBV12-3 or TRBV12-4 to TRBJ1-2; TRBD1 agrees at 8 bases. The CDR3 DNA is TGTGCCAGCAGTTCAGGGGGCGCGGATGGCTACACCTTC. Amino acid sequence: CASSSGGADGYTF.